This T cell receptor beta chain was captured in a study of radiation and T cells in renal cell carcinoma. The V gene end was trimmed by 0 bases and the J gene end by 7 bases; junction bases not matched to a gene: 6. The CDR3 sequence is 15 residues long. Per the germline V gene, CDR1 is MNHNY and CDR2 is SVGAGI (reference sequence). Treatment given: treatment-naive control, cytoreductive nephrectomy. Control tumors came from treatment-naive patients without prior radiation. Control tumor donors were several females and more than ten males, median age 57 years. The method was immunoSEQ multiplex PCR; TCRdb's version includes in-frame clones alone and lacks a portion of them. The repertoire includes around 22,000 clones, about 62% of them detected once, and about 20% sits in the top ten. The count of this clone is one. Its antigen is currently unknown. Study results and limitations: Sampling covered only 0.75 to 1 g of each tumor. Dominant CDR3 motifs were more common in irradiated tumors than controls.

The material sequenced was tumor tissue, taken from a patient whose treatment was nephrectomy without radiotherapy. The chain links TRBV6-6 to TRBJ1-2; the match to TRBD1 covers 9 bases. The clonotype comes from a man between 35 and 55 years old with renal cell carcinoma. The CDR3 nucleotides are TGTGCCAGCAGTTACTCATTTACAGGGGGCCTTGGCTACACCTTC. Its translation is CASSYSFTGGLGYTF.